This T cell receptor beta chain was documented in a study of cytomegalovirus exposure and HLA in healthy donors. It was with 60 Vbeta and 13 Jbeta primers that the PCR ran. TCRdb's copy holds only in-frame clones and misses some; the assay was immunoSEQ multiplex PCR. The sample lists roughly 190,000 clones, over 75% seen once, with 3.8% in the top ten. About this clone itself: Its target is not known.

The ends lost 6 bases at V and 3 bases at J; junction bases unmatched: 24. This CDR3 is 20 amino acids long. In germline, CDR1 is WNHNN, CDR2 SYGVQD (reference sequence). Study-level results: Researchers reported that a few CMV-associated chains were confirmed in vitro as CMV antigen-specific. Differences between HLA loci emerged in a later analysis of TCR association rates, with DRB1 most and HLA-C fewest. V- and J-gene trimming in TCR beta was tied to a missense DCLRE1C variant by an analysis performed later.

This clonotype was obtained from a man aged 50 to 60 in good health and CMV-seronegative. The genes are TRBV10-1 and TRBJ2-7; 9 nucleotides line up with TRBD2. The sample comprised PBMCs. The CDR3 sequence: CASRAQHWLAGNTYDYEQYF. DNA of the CDR3: TGCGCCAGCAGAGCCCAGCACTGGCTAGCGGGAAACACTTACGACTACGAGCAGTACTTC.